The 32 T cell receptor beta chains given below trace back to one sample, sequenced in a study of T cells after yellow fever vaccination. TCRdb re-derived calls from the 5' RACE reads in MiXCR, one entry per CDR3 protein. The sample consists of 500,000 to 650,000 distinct CDR3 sequences, 17% of them appearing once. Sample: PBMCs, taken about 5 days after the first yellow fever vaccination. The receptor source for this set is a man aged 18 to 30 who received the YFV17D yellow fever vaccine.

The genes are TRBV7-3 and TRBJ2-3; 7 bases fit TRBD2. The CDR3 sequence is 16 residues long. Trimming at V came to 5 bases and at J to 5 bases, leaving 13 bases not matched to a gene. In germline, CDR1 is SGHTA, CDR2 FQGTGA. CDR3 coding DNA: TGTGCCAGCAGCGATCCCCTGGAGCGGGGAGGAGATACGCAGTATTTT. Encoded protein: CASSDPLERGGDTQYF.

This chain uses TRBV5-1 with TRBJ2-5; TRBD2 matches 7 bases. V lost 6 bases, J lost 3 bases, and 14 bases stayed unmatched. Per the germline V gene, CDR1 is SGHRS and CDR2 is YFSETQ. The length of the CDR3 is 16 residues. CDR3 residues: CASTTRTGGREETQYF. Here the CDR3 DNA reads TGCGCCAGCACCACGAGGACGGGGGGACGAGAAGAGACCCAGTACTTC.

The chain combines TRBV28 with TRBJ2-7, with 11 bases identical to TRBD1. This CDR3 region has 14 residues. CDR1 MDHEN and CDR2 SYDVKM come from the germline V gene. The trim removed 6 bases at V and 3 bases at J, leaving 4 bases unmatched. CDR3 sequence (DNA): TGTGCCAGCAGGGCCGGGACAGGGGGCTACGAGCAGTACGTC. The encoded protein is CASRAGTGGYEQYV.

The chain links TRBV5-1 to TRBJ2-3, with D perhaps matching TRBD1 (6 bases). Germline loops: CDR1 SGHRS, CDR2 YFSETQ. Trimming pared 5 bases from V and 2 bases from J, leaving 12 bases between. The CDR3 is 14 amino acids. The CDR3 DNA reads as TGCGCCAGCAGGTATCACAGGGTCACAGATACGCAGTATTTT. Residues: CASRYHRVTDTQYF.

The chain recombines TRBV7-2 with TRBJ2-7, with D perhaps given as TRBD1 or TRBD2 (6 bases each). The CDR3 sequence is 16 residues long. Germline-derived CDR1 and CDR2 are SGHTA and FQGNSA. Trimming removed 0 bases at V and 3 bases at J, with 15 bases between. Here the CDR3 reads CASSLAPGARYYEQYV. The CDR3 DNA follows: TGTGCCAGCAGCTTAGCGCCGGGGGCTAGGTACTACGAGCAGTACGTC.

A single count supports this clonotype. Compared with germline, one end of the junction differs, possibly owing to a read error. The rearrangement joins TRBV12-3 or TRBV12-4 to TRBJ2-5; D unclear. The length of the CDR3 is 15 residues. CDR3 bases: TGTCCCAGCAGTCTTGGAATTGGGATCCAAGAGACCCAGTACTTC. Protein: CPSSLGIGIQETQYF.

This clonotype has at least ten counts. The V and J genes are TRBV12-3 or TRBV12-4 and TRBJ1-1, with D hard to call. The length of the CDR3 is 12 residues. Trimming stripped 0 bases from V and 11 bases from J, with 10 bases between. The CDR3 is CASSLAPLGAFF. DNA of the CDR3: TGTGCCAGCAGTTTAGCCCCCCTTGGGGCTTTCTTT.

This clonotype was seen ten or more times. The V gene is TRBV15, the J gene TRBJ1-5; D may be TRBD1 (6 bases). V was clipped by 1 base and J by 1 base, with 20 bases between them. CDR3 length: 19 residues. Germline V gene sequence: CDR1 LNHNV, CDR2 YYDKDF (reference sequence). Here the CDR3 reads CATSRVGGGRLASNQPQHF. CDR3 nucleotide sequence: TGTGCCACCAGCAGAGTAGGTGGGGGGCGCTTGGCGAGCAATCAGCCCCAGCATTTT.

This clonotype was observed many times. The V gene is TRBV20-1, the J gene TRBJ2-5; 14 bases align to TRBD2. The junction had 4 bases not matched to a gene; V was cut back by 6 bases and J by 4 bases. Germline values: CDR1 DFQATT, CDR2 SNEGSKA (reference sequence). The CDR3 has 14 residues. CDR3 sequence reads: CSATGTSGGETQYF. CDR3 in DNA: TGCAGTGCAACGGGGACTAGCGGGGGAGAGACCCAGTACTTC.

Only a few counts were recorded for this clonotype. V usage is TRBV18 and J usage is TRBJ2-7, with 13 bases identical to TRBD2. Germline trimming cut 3 bases from V and 6 bases from J; bases unmatched to any gene: 11. The CDR3 runs 17 residues. Germline CDR1 reads KGHSH; CDR2 reads LQKENI. The CDR3 is CASSPGTSGVSLGEQYV. CDR3 coding DNA: TGTGCCAGCTCACCCGGGACTAGCGGGGTGAGCCTTGGCGAGCAGTACGTC.

This sequence joins TRBV7-2 and TRBJ2-7; D gene unclear. Per the germline V gene, CDR1 is SGHTA and CDR2 is FQGNSA. CDR3 length: 17 amino acids. Trimming removed 1 base from V and 1 base from J, with 17 bases in between. The CDR3 DNA reads TGTGCCAGCAGCTTAGTTTCTTCGTCGGCAGAATCCTACGAGCAGTACGTC. Translation: CASSLVSSSAESYEQYV.

The sample holds a few counts of this clonotype. The J gene is TRBJ2-3, the V gene TRBV6-4; 15 nucleotides align to TRBD2. Trimming at V came to 6 bases and at J to 9 bases, leaving 10 bases not matched to a gene. The CDR3 covers 16 residues. In germline, CDR1 is MRHNA, CDR2 SNTAGT. CDR3 DNA: TGTGCCAGCAGGGGACTAGCGGGGGGTTTGAGTGGCACGCAGTATTTT. This sequence encodes CASRGLAGGLSGTQYF.

This chain uses TRBV12-3 or TRBV12-4 with TRBJ1-2; no clear D. The V end lost 10 bases, the J end lost 2 bases, and 14 bases lay between the germline ends. This CDR3 comprises 13 residues. DNA for the CDR3: TGTGCCACTCGTTATCGGGGAAACTATGGCTACACCTTC. Its translation is CATRYRGNYGYTF.

The sample holds a few counts of this clonotype. The chain recombines TRBV6-2 or TRBV6-3 with TRBJ2-7; the D gene is possibly TRBD2 (5 bases). The CDR3 runs to 11 residues. The germline gives CDR1 MNHEY, CDR2 SVGEGT. Trimming left V 7 bases short and J 5 bases short, with 9 bases between. CDR3 in DNA: TGTGCCAGCAAAAGAGGGCACGAGCAGTACTTC. Residues: CASKRGHEQYF.

This clonotype was detected only a few times. The chain couples TRBV2 to TRBJ2-7; 8 nucleotides match TRBD2. With V trimmed by 6 bases and J by 2 bases, 3 bases remained unmatched. CDR1 and CDR2 (germline): SNHLY, FYNNEI. The CDR3 runs 13 residues. CDR3 DNA: TGTGCCAGCAGGGCGGGGGGACCCTACGAGCAGTACTTC. Protein product: CASRAGGPYEQYF.

The chain joins TRBV12-3 or TRBV12-4 to TRBJ2-5; D remains ambiguous. Trimming left V 8 bases short and J 3 bases short, with 13 bases between. The CDR3 has 13 amino acids. The CDR3 region is CASGLGGKETQYF. The CDR3, as DNA: TGTGCCAGCGGCCTTGGCGGAAAAGAGACCCAGTACTTC.

This chain uses TRBV6-6 with TRBJ1-2, with D tentatively TRBD1 (6 bases). Germline V gene lookup returns CDR1 MNHNY and CDR2 SVGAGI (reference sequence). V lost 11 bases, J lost 9 bases, and 16 bases lay in between. The CDR3 spans 11 residues. CDR3 sequence (DNA): TGTGCCGTCGAACAGGGAGTGAGCTACACCTTC. It yields the protein CAVEQGVSYTF.

This sequence joins TRBV18 and TRBJ2-1; TRBD1 agrees at 10 bases. The trim removed 3 bases at V and 3 bases at J, leaving 2 bases unmatched. This CDR3 has 15 residues. Germline V CDR1 and CDR2: KGHSH, LQKENI. CDR3: CASSPGTGDYNEQFF. As DNA, the CDR3 is TGTGCCAGCTCACCCGGGACAGGGGACTACAATGAGCAGTTCTTC.

This clonotype was seen more than once but under ten times. The V and J genes are TRBV6-5 and TRBJ2-7; D may be TRBD1 or TRBD2 (5 bases each). This CDR3 comprises 15 residues. V lost 0 bases and J 4 bases, leaving 13 bases between the germline ends. Per germline, CDR1 MNHEY and CDR2 SVGAGI. DNA of the CDR3: TGTGCCAGCAGTTACTCCGGGACGAATCCATACGAGCAGTACTTC. It is translated as CASSYSGTNPYEQYF.

This clonotype was seen more than once but under ten times. The chain employs TRBV7-2 and TRBJ2-7; D uncertain. Germline values: CDR1 SGHTA, CDR2 FQGNSA. Trimming took 3 bases from V and 6 from J, leaving 12 bases between them. The CDR3 is 13 residues long. CDR3 residues: CASSFSWDREQYF. In DNA, the CDR3 is TGTGCCAGCAGCTTCTCCTGGGATCGCGAGCAGTACTTC.

The V call is TRBV7-2, the J call TRBJ2-2; possibly TRBD1 for D (6 bases). CDR3 length equals 14 residues. CDR1 is SGHTA, CDR2 FQGNSA, per germline. Deletions cut 5 bases from V and 3 bases from J, with 10 bases between. The chain's CDR3 is CASSADSYTGELFF. Written as DNA, the CDR3 is TGTGCCAGCAGCGCGGACAGTTACACCGGGGAGCTGTTTTTT.

In its sample, this clonotype was seen a few times. The chain is built from TRBV6-1 and TRBJ2-3, with 11 positions matching TRBD1. The V segment lost 5 bases and the J segment 2 bases; nucleotides outside the gene matches: 3. The CDR3 is 15 residues long. CDR1 and CDR2 from the germline V gene are MNHNS and SASEGT. The CDR3 bases are TGTGCCAGCAGTCGGACAGGGGGCTTCACAGATACGCAGTATTTT. Its protein product is CASSRTGGFTDTQYF.

The chain recombines TRBV6-1 with TRBJ2-7, with 9 nucleotides matching TRBD1. With V trimmed by 7 bases and J by 3 bases, 7 bases remained unmatched. The CDR3 covers 14 residues. In germline, CDR1 is MNHNS, CDR2 SASEGT. The CDR3 spells CASTPGQGNYEQYV. In nucleotides, the CDR3 is TGTGCCAGCACCCCCGGACAGGGGAACTACGAGCAGTACGTC.

This chain connects TRBV14 to TRBJ2-5; unclear D gene. Germline-derived CDR1 and CDR2 are SGHDN and FVKESK. The CDR3 runs to 13 residues. V was clipped by 0 bases and J by 4 bases, with 6 bases between them. CDR3 protein: CASSQDMGETQYF. The CDR3 DNA reads TGTGCCAGCAGCCAAGATATGGGAGAGACCCAGTACTTC.

This clonotype was counted a few times. This chain connects TRBV6-5 to TRBJ1-1; no clear D. From germline, CDR1 is MNHEY and CDR2 SVGAGI. CDR3 length: 15 residues. Trimming removed 2 bases from V and 0 bases from J, with 10 bases in between. The CDR3 region is CASSYRVDMNTEAFF. CDR3 nucleotide sequence: TGTGCCAGCAGTTACCGGGTGGATATGAACACTGAAGCTTTCTTT.

This clonotype was found a few times. V usage is TRBV20-1 and J usage is TRBJ2-2; 8 bases map to TRBD2. V was pared by 0 bases and J by 6 bases, with 12 bases of the junction left unmatched. CDR1 and CDR2 from the germline V gene are DFQATT and SNEGSKA (reference sequence). The CDR3 runs to 17 residues. This CDR3 is CSARDQFSGGRAGELFF. The CDR3 DNA reads TGCAGTGCTAGAGATCAATTTTCGGGGGGGCGCGCCGGGGAGCTGTTTTTT.

The V and J genes are TRBV19 and TRBJ1-1, with D unclear. The CDR3 has 13 residues. In germline, CDR1 is LNHDA, CDR2 SQIVND (reference sequence). Deletions cut 0 bases from V and 4 bases from J, with 6 bases between. The CDR3 reads CASSIERGTEAFF. CDR3 nucleotides: TGTGCCAGTAGTATAGAGAGAGGCACTGAAGCTTTCTTT.

At least ten counts were recorded for this clonotype. The chain has TRBV5-1 and TRBJ2-1; D not certain. The CDR3 is made up of 16 amino acids. The V and J ends lost 1 base and 3 bases respectively, with 14 bases between them. Germline-derived CDR1 and CDR2 are SGHRS and YFSETQ. The CDR3 loop is CASSLRPSYSYNEQFF. The CDR3 nucleotides read TGCGCCAGCAGCTTGCGCCCCTCGTACAGCTACAATGAGCAGTTCTTC.

The rearrangement uses TRBV4-3 and TRBJ2-3, with D possibly matching TRBD2 (7 bases). The CDR3 has 16 amino acids. V was shortened by 4 bases and J by 5 bases, with 19 bases between the two germline ends. Germline lookup yields CDR1 LGHNA and CDR2 YSLEER. CDR3 in DNA: TGCGCCAGCAGCCCGGGGAAGGGGGGGCCGGGAGATACGCAGTATTTT. It yields the protein CASSPGKGGPGDTQYF.

This clonotype appeared a few times. The chain carries TRBV5-1 and TRBJ2-1, with TRBD1 identical over 7 bases. CDR3 length: 16 residues. The germline CDR1 and CDR2 sequences are SGHRS and YFSETQ. Trimming at V came to 3 bases and at J to 5 bases, leaving 11 bases not matched to a gene. Here the CDR3 reads CASSSLTGQSNNEQFF. The CDR3 DNA sequence: TGCGCCAGCAGCTCCCTTACGGGACAGTCTAACAATGAGCAGTTCTTC.

This clonotype came up a few times. The CDR3 is CASSYVGELNNSPLHF. The CDR3, as DNA: TGTGCCAGCAGTTACGTGGGAGAACTGAATAATTCACCCCTCCACTTT. The gene calls are TRBV6-2 or TRBV6-3 and TRBJ1-6, with D unresolved. Germline V gives CDR1 MNHEY, CDR2 SVGEGT. CDR3 length: 16 residues. V lost 2 bases and J 5 bases, leaving 13 bases between the germline ends.

The chain recombines TRBV20-1 with TRBJ1-2; 8 bases match TRBD1. V trimming: 5 bases; J trimming: 7 bases; junction bases outside the gene matches: 6. CDR1 and CDR2 from the germline V gene are DFQATT and SNEGSKA (reference sequence). CDR3 length: 12 amino acids. CDR3 amino acids: CSAFTGGFGYTF. The CDR3 DNA reads TGCAGTGCTTTTACAGGGGGGTTTGGCTACACCTTC.